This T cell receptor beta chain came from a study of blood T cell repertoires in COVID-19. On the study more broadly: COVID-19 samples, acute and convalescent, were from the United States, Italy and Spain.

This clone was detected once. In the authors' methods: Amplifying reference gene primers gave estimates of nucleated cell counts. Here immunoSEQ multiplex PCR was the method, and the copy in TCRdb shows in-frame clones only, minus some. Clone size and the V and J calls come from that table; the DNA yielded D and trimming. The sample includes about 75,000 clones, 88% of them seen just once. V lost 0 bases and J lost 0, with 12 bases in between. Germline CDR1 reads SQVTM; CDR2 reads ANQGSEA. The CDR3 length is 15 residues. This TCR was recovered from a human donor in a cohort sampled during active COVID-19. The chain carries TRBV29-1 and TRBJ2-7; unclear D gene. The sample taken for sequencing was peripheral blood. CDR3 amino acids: CSVEEWQATSYEQYF. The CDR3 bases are TGCAGCGTTGAAGAATGGCAGGCCACCTCCTACGAGCAGTACTTC.